The 19 T cell receptor beta chains below come from one sample, sequenced in a study of blood T cells in healthy people across ages. A second PCR, run for about 7 to 11 cycles, used a sample-barcoded 5' primer plus a J-beta primer mix. In TCRdb, the 5' RACE reads were re-called with MiXCR into one record per CDR3 protein. The repertoire holds 1.5 million to 1.8 million distinct CDR3 sequences, with roughly 43% as singletons. The sequencing input was blood. The receptors come from a woman aged 18-29 years in good health.

The chain recombines TRBV12-3 or TRBV12-4 with TRBJ2-5, with D possibly TRBD2 on 6 matching bases. V was pared by 2 bases and J by 11 bases, with 21 bases between. The CDR3 runs 15 residues. The CDR3 loop is CASSLMEGRNNEQYF. CDR3 sequence (DNA): TGTGCCAGCAGTTTAATGGAAGGGAGGAACAATGAGCAGTACTTC.

This clonotype was counted between two and nine times. The rearrangement links TRBV9 to TRBJ2-2; D uncertain. Germline V gene lookup returns CDR1 SGDLS and CDR2 YYNGEE. The CDR3 extends over 14 amino acids. Trimming cost V 5 bases and J 0 bases, with 8 bases left between them. Written as DNA, the CDR3 is TGTGCCAGCAGAATGGCAACGAACACCGGGGAGCTGTTTTTT. Amino acids: CASRMATNTGELFF.

This clonotype was seen more than once but under ten times. The V and J genes are TRBV6-1 and TRBJ2-3; no clear D gene. The CDR3 has 14 residues. Germline CDR1 MNHNS, CDR2 SASEGT. Trimming removed 1 base at V and 2 bases at J, with 7 bases between. CDR3 loop: CASSEVLITDTQYF. CDR3 nucleotide sequence: TGTGCCAGCAGTGAAGTTCTGATCACAGATACGCAGTATTTT.

V is TRBV7-9 and J is TRBJ1-1, with TRBD1 as a possible D gene (5 bases). The CDR3 covers 13 residues. Germline CDR1 reads SEHNR; CDR2 reads FQNEAQ (reference sequence). V lost 4 bases and J lost 4, with 10 bases in between. The CDR3 sequence is CASSWGEGTEAFF. The CDR3 DNA follows: TGTGCCAGCAGCTGGGGGGAGGGCACTGAAGCTTTCTTT.

This clonotype was picked up a small number of times. The chain combines TRBV29-1 with TRBJ2-1, with D hard to call. The V and J ends lost 2 bases and 0 bases respectively, with 5 bases between them. CDR1 SQVTM and CDR2 ANQGSEA come from the germline V gene. The CDR3 totals 13 residues. CDR3 amino acids: CSVEPSSYNEQFF. The CDR3 nucleotides read TGCAGCGTTGAACCGAGCTCCTACAATGAGCAGTTCTTC.

The chain couples TRBV20-1 to TRBJ2-2, with 10 bases fitting TRBD2. The germline gives CDR1 DFQATT, CDR2 SNEGSKA (reference sequence). The CDR3 totals 13 residues. V dropped 2 bases and J dropped 9; count of bases not matched to a gene: 3. This CDR3 is CSARLAGARELFF. CDR3 coding DNA: TGCAGTGCTAGACTAGCGGGAGCCCGGGAGCTGTTTTTT.

This chain links TRBV6-5 with TRBJ2-1, with D hard to call. V lost 2 bases and J lost 7, with 9 bases in between. Germline V gives CDR1 MNHEY, CDR2 SVGAGI. CDR3 length: 13 amino acids. The CDR3 nucleotides read TGTGCCAGCAGTTACGCAGAAACGAATGAGCAGTTCTTC. Protein product: CASSYAETNEQFF.

This chain joins TRBV7-2 and TRBJ2-3; maybe TRBD2 (6 bases). The CDR3 has 16 residues. With 5 bases removed from V and 2 bases from J, the gap between germline ends came to 17 bases. The germline gives CDR1 SGHTA, CDR2 FQGNSA. CDR3 sequence (DNA): TGTGCCAGCAGCGACGCCTCCGGACTAACCACAGATACGCAGTATTTT. Protein sequence: CASSDASGLTTDTQYF. Based on the CDR3 plus reference TRBV7-2 and TRBJ2-3, the full variable domain is GAGVSQSPSNKVTEKGKDVELRCDPISGHTALYWYRQSLGQGLEFLIYFQGNSAPDKSGLPSDRFSAERTGGSVSTLTIQRTQQEDSAVYLCASSDASGLTTDTQYFGPGTRLTVL.

This clonotype was seen only a few times. The chain employs TRBV4-1 and TRBJ1-5; weak D call: TRBD1 (5 bases). There are 17 residues in the CDR3. Germline lookup yields CDR1 MGHRA and CDR2 YSYEKL. Trimming stripped 3 bases from V and 5 bases from J, with 20 bases between. The CDR3 sequence: CASSQLWIGGADQPQHF. CDR3 coding DNA: TGCGCCAGCAGCCAGCTCTGGATCGGAGGGGCCGATCAGCCCCAGCATTTT.

The J gene is TRBJ2-1, the V gene TRBV12-3 or TRBV12-4; the D call may be TRBD1 or TRBD2 (6 bases each). Trimming took 2 bases from V and 10 from J, leaving 21 bases between them. The CDR3 loop spans 16 amino acids. CDR3 nucleotides: TGTGCCAGCAGTTTAACGGAGGGGGGTTCCCCCTACGAGCAGTTCTTC. Translation gives CASSLTEGGSPYEQFF.

The rearrangement links TRBV7-2 to TRBJ2-3, with D hard to call. The CDR3 sequence is 13 residues long. V lost 5 bases, J lost 0 bases, and 6 bases lay in between. Germline CDR1 SGHTA, CDR2 FQGNSA. CDR3: CASSTYSTDTQYF. CDR3 DNA: TGTGCCAGCAGCACATACAGCACAGATACGCAGTATTTT.

J is TRBJ1-5 and V is TRBV4-1, with 7 nucleotides matching TRBD1. Germline CDR1 MGHRA, CDR2 YSYEKL. The CDR3 loop spans 17 amino acids. V gave up 0 bases and J gave up 4 bases; unmatched junction bases: 9. The CDR3 DNA reads TGCGCCAGCAGCCAAGACCCAGAGGGACAGCCAAATCAGCCCCAGCATTTT. Amino acids: CASSQDPEGQPNQPQHF.

The table lists this clonotype with a few counts. The junction differs from germline at one of its ends, possibly a read error. This chain links TRBV29-1 with TRBJ1-2; 9 bases are a match to TRBD1. CDR3 length: 13 amino acids. CDR1 is SQVTM, CDR2 ANQGSEA, per germline. The CDR3 DNA follows: TGCAGCGTTGAGGGACAGGGTAACGATGGCTACACCTTC. Protein: CSVEGQGNDGYTF.

The rearrangement links TRBV20-1 to TRBJ2-7, with 8 nucleotides matching TRBD1. The J call is in doubt because the DNA end fits TRBJ2-5 better. From germline, CDR1 is DFQATT and CDR2 SNEGSKA (reference sequence). The CDR3 contains 15 residues. The CDR3 DNA sequence: TGCAGTGCTAGAGAAGACAGGGGTTATCGGGAGACCCAGTACTTC. Residues: CSAREDRGYRETQYF.

The chain carries TRBV7-9 and TRBJ2-4, with D tentatively TRBD2 (6 bases). Matching the DNA end better, TRBJ2-5 makes the J call doubtful. The CDR3 has 15 residues. CDR1 is SEHNR, CDR2 FQNEAQ, per germline (reference sequence). In nucleotides, the CDR3 is TGTGCCAGCAGCTTAGCGGGACTGGTCCAAGAGACCCAGTACTTC. It yields the protein CASSLAGLVQETQYF.

The sample holds a few counts of this clonotype. J is TRBJ1-2 and V is TRBV28; TRBD1 matches at 7 bases. CDR1 and CDR2 (germline): MDHEN, SYDVKM. J gave up 2 bases and V 3 bases, and 21 bases lay outside the gene matches. The CDR3 length is 20 residues. Written as DNA, the CDR3 is TGTGCCAGCAGTTTCCCCTCTACCCCGGACACCGGACAGGCCAACTATGGCTACACCTTC. As protein: CASSFPSTPDTGQANYGYTF.

This clonotype was recorded a few times. The genes are TRBV29-1 and TRBJ2-3, with D tentatively TRBD1 or TRBD2 (6 bases each). V dropped 7 bases and J dropped 2 bases, with 16 bases sitting between them. The length of the CDR3 is 14 residues. The germline V gene has CDR1 SQVTM and CDR2 ANQGSEA. The CDR3 sequence is CSGSRGLLTDTQYF. In DNA, the CDR3 is TGCAGCGGATCCAGGGGACTTCTCACAGATACGCAGTATTTT.

This clonotype was counted once. This rearrangement joins TRBV20-1 to TRBJ1-5, with D unclear. Trimming removed 1 base at V and 1 base at J, with 8 bases between. Looked up from germline, CDR1 is DFQATT and CDR2 is SNEGSKA (reference sequence). CDR3 length equals 14 residues. This CDR3 is CSARAGLSNQPQHF. Written as DNA, the CDR3 is TGCAGTGCTAGAGCGGGTCTGAGCAATCAGCCCCAGCATTTT.

This chain links TRBV6-1 with TRBJ2-4; D call uncertain. The last part of the DNA fits TRBJ2-7 better; the J call may be wrong. There are 14 residues in the CDR3. The germline CDR1 and CDR2 sequences are MNHNS and SASEGT. The CDR3: CASSAKAAIYEQYF. As DNA, the CDR3 is TGTGCCAGCAGTGCGAAAGCTGCCATCTACGAGCAGTACTTC.